This T cell receptor (beta chain) was recorded in a study of blood T cell repertoires in COVID-19. Germline CDR1 reads MNHEY; CDR2 reads SVGAGI. CDR3 length equals 13 residues. Trimming stripped 0 bases from V and 5 bases from J, with 7 bases between. Sequenced by immunoSEQ multiplex PCR; TCRdb stores in-frame clones only, minus some. The repertoire consists of 130,000 or so clones, with roughly four fifths occurring once and the leading ten covering over 9%. The chain joins TRBV6-5 to TRBJ1-1; D not certain. What was sequenced was peripheral blood. This sequence originates from a woman aged 55-75 years with acute or convalescent COVID-19. The CDR3 here is CASSYSSLTEAFF. CDR3 in DNA: TGTGCCAGCAGTTACTCGTCGTTAACTGAAGCTTTCTTT.